This is a list of T cell receptor beta chains from one sample in a study of CD8+CD57+ T cells in acquired aplastic anemia. TCRdb analysed the reads with MiXCR anew, one entry per CDR3 protein. The sample has approximately 180,000 distinct CDR3 sequences, 63% seen once. Material for sequencing was sorted CD4+, CD8+, or CD8+CD57+ T cells (not recorded which) from PBMCs. These TCRs come from a human donor with aplastic anemia. The CDR3 runs from the conserved cysteine through the conserved F or W. The D gene is left open where the match is weak. Only part of the rows carry a size: once, few, many, or a class if the clone is expanded.

J gene | D gene | V gene | clone size | CDR3 protein | CDR3 DNA
TRBJ2-1 | TRBD1 | TRBV24-1 | once | CATSDSGTVDNEQFF | TGTGCCACCAGTGATTCGGGGACAGTGGACAATGAGCAGTTCTTC
TRBJ2-7 | NA | TRBV7-8 | NA | CASSLNVETWQYF | TGTGCCAGCAGCTTAAATGTTGAGACCTGGCAGTACTTC
TRBJ1-2 | NA | TRBV5-4 | NA | CASRDREGPLYGYTF | TGTGCCAGCAGAGACCGTGAGGGCCCTTTATATGGCTACACCTTC
TRBJ1-2 | TRBD1 | TRBV7-2 | NA | CASSFDRVTGYTF | TGTGCCAGCAGCTTCGACAGGGTAACGGGCTACACCTTC
TRBJ1-2 | NA | TRBV1 | NA | CTTQEDRGDGYTF | TGTACAACCCAGGAGGACAGGGGCGATGGCTACACCTTC
TRBJ2-7 | NA | TRBV6-5 | NA | CASSYSEGEQYF | TGTGCCAGCAGTTACTCGGAGGGTGAGCAGTACTTC
TRBJ2-1 | TRBD1 | TRBV10-3 | NA | CAISESGTGLYNEQFF | TGTGCCATCAGTGAGTCGGGGACAGGACTTTACAATGAGCAGTTCTTC
TRBJ2-5 | NA | TRBV12-3/TRBV12-4 | many | CASSLRPSQETQYF | TGTGCCAGCAGTTTAAGACCTAGTCAAGAGACCCAGTACTTC
TRBJ1-3 | NA | TRBV15 | many | CATSRPGTDSGNTIYF | TGTGCCACCAGCAGACCCGGGACGGACTCTGGAAACACCATATATTTT
TRBJ1-6 | TRBD1 | TRBV7-6 | few | CASSLAAQGARSPLHF | TGTGCCAGCAGCTTAGCGGCGCAGGGGGCGCGTTCACCCCTCCACTTT
TRBJ2-7 | TRBD2 | TRBV6-6 | few | CASSTSDSYEQYF | TGTGCCAGCTCCACTAGCGATTCCTACGAGCAGTACTTC
TRBJ1-5 | TRBD1 | TRBV29-1 | NA | CSVDAGQGQAQHF | TGCAGCGTTGATGCAGGACAGGGGCAAGCCCAGCATTTT
TRBJ1-1 | NA | TRBV9 | many | CASTKGGMGEAFF | TGTGCCAGCACGAAAGGTGGTATGGGAGAAGCTTTCTTT
TRBJ2-4 | NA | TRBV7-2 | NA | CASSRGLAKNIQYF | TGTGCCAGCAGTAGGGGACTAGCCAAAAACATTCAGTACTTC
TRBJ1-2 | NA | TRBV20-1 | NA | CSARDGDYGYTF | TGCAGTGCTAGAGACGGGGACTATGGCTACACCTTC
TRBJ1-2 | NA | TRBV15 | NA | CATSIQRYEGGYTF | TGTGCCACCAGCATCCAGAGATATGAGGGTGGCTACACCTTC
TRBJ2-3 | TRBD2 | TRBV7-3 | NA | CASSFTSGGINEQYF | TGTGCCAGCAGCTTCACTAGCGGGGGGATCAATGAGCAGTATTTT
TRBJ1-2 | NA | TRBV15 | NA | CATSRPNRNRGGYTF | TGTGCCACCAGCAGGCCCAATAGAAATCGGGGGGGCTACACCTTC
TRBJ2-3 | NA | TRBV24-1 | NA | CATSAPGVETDTQYF | TGTGCCACCAGTGCCCCGGGAGTAGAGACAGATACGCAGTATTTT
TRBJ2-7 | NA | TRBV10-3 | NA | CAIRAGGGSHEQYF | TGTGCCATCAGGGCAGGGGGGGGTTCCCACGAGCAGTACTTC
TRBJ2-7 | NA | TRBV10-3 | NA | CAISESFREQYF | TGTGCCATCAGTGAGTCTTTCCGCGAGCAGTACTTC
TRBJ2-3 | NA | TRBV14 | once | CASSLGTDNSDTQYF | TGTGCCAGCAGCCTAGGGACGGACAACTCAGATACGCAGTATTTT
TRBJ2-2 | NA | TRBV7-9 | few | CASSLGAELFF | TGTGCCAGCAGCTTAGGGGCCGAGCTGTTTTTT
TRBJ2-7 | NA | TRBV2 | NA | CASSEARGNSYEQYF | TGTGCCAGCAGTGAAGCGCGCGGGAACTCCTACGAGCAGTACTTC
TRBJ2-3 | NA | TRBV4-1 | NA | CASGPVGTQYF | TGCGCCAGCGGGCCAGTTGGTACGCAGTATTTT
TRBJ2-2 | TRBD2 | TRBV10-3 | few | CAIKLAENTGELFF | TGTGCCATCAAGCTAGCGGAAAACACCGGGGAGCTGTTTTTT
TRBJ1-1 | TRBD1 | TRBV7-9 | many | CASSSQTGGLEAFF | TGTGCCAGCAGCTCCCAGACAGGGGGACTTGAAGCTTTCTTT
TRBJ1-4 | NA | TRBV19 | NA | CASSLEWGANEKLFF | TGTGCCAGTAGCCTGGAGTGGGGCGCTAATGAAAAACTGTTTTTT
TRBJ1-2 | TRBD1 | TRBV15 | NA | CATSRATGGDYGYTF | TGTGCCACCAGCAGGGCGACAGGGGGGGACTATGGCTACACCTTC
TRBJ2-7 | NA | TRBV29-1 | few | CSVEAGARPYEQYF | TGCAGCGTTGAGGCCGGGGCCAGACCCTACGAGCAGTACTTC
TRBJ1-6 | NA | TRBV12-3/TRBV12-4 | NA | CASSLGMGAPLHF | TGTGCCAGCAGCTTAGGTATGGGGGCACCCCTCCACTTT
TRBJ2-7 | TRBD2 | TRBV11-3 | NA | CVSSFSGGRSYEQYF | TGTGTCAGCAGCTTTAGCGGGGGCCGCTCCTACGAGCAGTACTTC
TRBJ2-7 | TRBD1 | TRBV20-1 | NA | CSAHGQDSYEQYF | TGCAGTGCCCATGGACAGGATTCCTACGAGCAGTACTTC
TRBJ2-5 | NA | TRBV9 | NA | CASSVKGDETQYF | TGTGCCAGCAGCGTAAAAGGGGACGAGACCCAGTACTTC
TRBJ2-2 | NA | TRBV15 | few | CATRGISLANTGELFF | TGTGCCACCAGAGGGATCTCGCTAGCGAACACCGGGGAGCTGTTTTTT
TRBJ2-5 | NA | TRBV12-3/TRBV12-4 | NA | CASSLSVHETQYF | TGTGCCAGCAGTTTATCGGTCCATGAGACCCAGTACTTC
TRBJ2-2 | TRBD2 | TRBV19 | once | CASSPGLAGGTNTGELFF | TGTGCCAGTAGTCCTGGACTAGCGGGAGGTACGAACACCGGGGAGCTGTTTTTT
TRBJ2-7 | NA | TRBV15 | few | CATSRGGGTTSYEQYF | TGTGCCACCAGCAGAGGGGGCGGGACAACCTCCTACGAGCAGTACTTC
TRBJ1-2 | NA | TRBV25-1 | NA | CASSEAQDYGYTF | TGTGCCAGCAGTGAAGCCCAAGACTATGGCTACACCTTC
TRBJ2-1 | TRBD2 | TRBV5-1 | NA | CASSPLAGLVSEQFF | TGCGCCAGCAGCCCACTAGCGGGGTTGGTAAGTGAGCAGTTCTTC
TRBJ2-7 | NA | TRBV24-1 | NA | CATSDGSYEQYF | TGTGCCACCAGTGATGGCTCCTACGAGCAGTACTTC
TRBJ1-1 | NA | TRBV6-5 | many | CASSYSRRVEAFF | TGTGCCAGCAGTTACTCGAGACGGGTTGAAGCTTTCTTT
TRBJ2-3 | NA | TRBV20-1 | NA | CSARAPGTWGSTDTQYF | TGCAGTGCTAGGGCTCCCGGGACGTGGGGTAGCACAGATACGCAGTATTTT
TRBJ2-1 | NA | TRBV9 | NA | CASSGQWYNEQFF | TGTGCCAGCAGCGGACAGTGGTACAATGAGCAGTTCTTC
TRBJ2-3 | TRBD2 | TRBV6-5 | NA | CATALAGAGTDTQYF | TGTGCCACCGCCCTAGCGGGAGCCGGCACAGATACGCAGTATTTT
TRBJ1-2 | TRBD1 | TRBV5-1 | many | CASSYSDRGNYGYTF | TGCGCCAGCAGCTACTCCGACAGGGGGAACTATGGCTACACCTTC